The next 5 T cell receptor beta chains were all read from a single sample in a study of blood T cells in healthy people across ages. Primers used in a second PCR of about 6 to 11 cycles were a sample-barcoded 5' primer and a J-beta primer mix. TCRdb analysed the 5' RACE reads with MiXCR anew, one entry per CDR3 protein. The repertoire holds under 950,000 distinct CDR3 sequences, 22% seen once, with roughly a fifth in the top ten. The sample was blood. The receptors come from a man between 65 and 85 years old in good health.

The gene calls are TRBV12-3 or TRBV12-4 and TRBJ1-6; TRBD1 might be the D (5 bases). This CDR3 spans 17 amino acids. Between the trimmed V and J ends, which lost 5 bases and 6 bases, there was a span of 20 bases. The CDR3 DNA reads TGTGCCAGCAGTCCTGCTCGGGGCTCAGGGCTTAATTCACCCCTCCACTTT. Protein sequence: CASSPARGSGLNSPLHF.

On this clonotype itself: Its ends do not fully match the called genes, so a read error is possible. V is TRBV29-1 and J is TRBJ2-7; unclear D gene. This CDR3 contains 13 residues. Per germline, CDR1 SQVTM and CDR2 ANQGSEA. The CDR3: CSGISGTTYGQYF. The DNA for the CDR3 is TGCAGCGGCATATCTGGTACCACCTACGGGCAGTACTTC.

The chain links TRBV2 to TRBJ2-2; unclear D gene. The CDR3 consists of 13 residues. Per the germline V gene, CDR1 is SNHLY and CDR2 is FYNNEI. Trimming pared 6 bases from V and 1 base from J, leaving 6 bases between. The CDR3 sequence: CASRLLNTGELFF. CDR3 DNA sequence: TGTGCCAGCAGATTACTGAACACCGGGGAGCTGTTTTTT.

V is TRBV20-1 and J is TRBJ1-1, with D possibly matching TRBD1 (5 bases). Germline V gene lookup returns CDR1 DFQATT and CDR2 SNEGSKA (reference sequence). This CDR3 has 13 residues. Trimming stripped 5 bases from V and 5 bases from J, with 15 bases between. The CDR3 nucleotides read TGCAGTGCTGGAGGGGTCCCTCGGACTGAAGCTTTCTTT. It yields the protein CSAGGVPRTEAFF.

In its sample, this clonotype was seen many times. J is TRBJ2-5 and V is TRBV7-9; D is unclear. V was shortened by 4 bases and J by 5 bases, with 5 bases between the two germline ends. The CDR3 runs to 11 residues. Germline V gene data show CDR1 as SEHNR and CDR2 as FQNEAQ (reference sequence). The DNA of the CDR3 is TGTGCCAGCAGCTCGATGGAGACCCAGTACTTC. Its translation: CASSSMETQYF.